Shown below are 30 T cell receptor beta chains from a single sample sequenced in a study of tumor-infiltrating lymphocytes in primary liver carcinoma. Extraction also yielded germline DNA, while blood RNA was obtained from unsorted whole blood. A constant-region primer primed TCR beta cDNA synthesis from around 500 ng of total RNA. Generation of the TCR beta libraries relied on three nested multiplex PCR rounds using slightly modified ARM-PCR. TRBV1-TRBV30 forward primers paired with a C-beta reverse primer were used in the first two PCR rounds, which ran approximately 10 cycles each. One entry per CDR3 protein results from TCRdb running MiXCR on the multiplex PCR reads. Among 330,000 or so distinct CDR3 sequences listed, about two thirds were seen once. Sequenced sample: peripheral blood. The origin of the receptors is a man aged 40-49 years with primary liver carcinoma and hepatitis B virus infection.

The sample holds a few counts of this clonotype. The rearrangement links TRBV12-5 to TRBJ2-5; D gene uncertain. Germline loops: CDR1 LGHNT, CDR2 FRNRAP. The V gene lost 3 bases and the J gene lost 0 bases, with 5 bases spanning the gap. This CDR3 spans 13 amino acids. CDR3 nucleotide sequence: TGTGCTAGTGGTTTTTCGAACCAAGAGACCCAGTACTTC. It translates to CASGFSNQETQYF.

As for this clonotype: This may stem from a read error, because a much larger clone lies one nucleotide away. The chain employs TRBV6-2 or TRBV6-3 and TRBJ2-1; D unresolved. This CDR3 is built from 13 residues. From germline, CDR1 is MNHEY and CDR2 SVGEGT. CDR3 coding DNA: TGTGCCAACAGTTTCCCGCTAGTGGCTGAGCAGTTCTTC. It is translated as CANSFPLVAEQFF.

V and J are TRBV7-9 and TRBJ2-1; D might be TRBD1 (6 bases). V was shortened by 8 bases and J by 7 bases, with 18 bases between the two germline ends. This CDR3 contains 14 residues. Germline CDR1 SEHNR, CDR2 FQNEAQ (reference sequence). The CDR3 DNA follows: TGTGCCAGCGGCCCAAGTGGACAGATTAATGAGCAGTTCTTC. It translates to CASGPSGQINEQFF.

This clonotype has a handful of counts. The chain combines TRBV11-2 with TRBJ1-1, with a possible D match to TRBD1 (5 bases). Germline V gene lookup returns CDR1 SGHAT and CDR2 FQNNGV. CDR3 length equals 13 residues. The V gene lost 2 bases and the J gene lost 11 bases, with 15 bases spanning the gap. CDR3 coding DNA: TGTGCCAGCAGCTTACGGGGGAACATTGAGGCTTTCTTT. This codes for CASSLRGNIEAFF.

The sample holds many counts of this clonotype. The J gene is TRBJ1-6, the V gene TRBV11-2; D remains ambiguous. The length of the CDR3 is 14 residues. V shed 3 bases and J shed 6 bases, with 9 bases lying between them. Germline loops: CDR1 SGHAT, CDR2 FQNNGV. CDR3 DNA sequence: TGTGCCAGCAGCTTCGCCAGCCCTAATTCACCCCTCCACTTT. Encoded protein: CASSFASPNSPLHF. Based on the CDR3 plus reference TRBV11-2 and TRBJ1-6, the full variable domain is EAGVAQSPRYKIIEKRQSVAFWCNPISGHATLYWYQQILGQGPKLLIQFQNNGVVDDSQLPKDRFSAERLKGVDSTLKIQPAKLEDSAVYLCASSFASPNSPLHFGNGTRLTVT.

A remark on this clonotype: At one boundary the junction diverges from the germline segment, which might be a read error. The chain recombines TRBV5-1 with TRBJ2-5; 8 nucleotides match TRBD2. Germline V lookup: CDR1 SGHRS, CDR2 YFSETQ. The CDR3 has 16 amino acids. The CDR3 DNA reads TGCGCCAGCAGCTTGGAGCGGGGGCCGTACCAAGAGACCCACTACTTC. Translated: CASSLERGPYQETHYF.

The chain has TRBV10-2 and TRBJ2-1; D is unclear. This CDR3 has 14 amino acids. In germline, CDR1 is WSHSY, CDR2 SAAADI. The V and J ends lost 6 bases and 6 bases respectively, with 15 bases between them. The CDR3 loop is CASRPNDRSNEQFF. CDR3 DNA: TGCGCCAGCAGACCTAATGACCGTTCCAATGAGCAGTTCTTC.

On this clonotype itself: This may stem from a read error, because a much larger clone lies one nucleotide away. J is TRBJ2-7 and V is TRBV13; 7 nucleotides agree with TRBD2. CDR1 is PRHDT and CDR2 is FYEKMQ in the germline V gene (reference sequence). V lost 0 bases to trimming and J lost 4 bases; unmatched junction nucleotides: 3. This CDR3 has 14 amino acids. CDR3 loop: CASSLGASGYEQYF. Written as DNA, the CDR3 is TGTGCCAGCAGCTTAGGGGCTAGCGGATACGAGCAGTACTTC.

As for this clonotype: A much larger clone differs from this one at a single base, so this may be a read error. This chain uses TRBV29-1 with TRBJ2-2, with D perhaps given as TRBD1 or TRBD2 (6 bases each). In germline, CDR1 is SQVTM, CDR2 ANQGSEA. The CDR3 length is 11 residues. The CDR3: CSVGGAGKLFF. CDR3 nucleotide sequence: TGCAGCGTTGGGGGGGCCGGGAAGCTGTTTTTT.

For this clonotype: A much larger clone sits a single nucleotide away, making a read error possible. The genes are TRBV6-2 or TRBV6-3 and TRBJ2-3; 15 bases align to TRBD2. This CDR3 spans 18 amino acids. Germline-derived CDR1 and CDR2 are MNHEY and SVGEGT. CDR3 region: CASSDRTSGRAHQDTRYF. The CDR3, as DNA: TGTGCCAGCAGTGATAGGACTAGCGGGAGGGCCCATCAAGATACGCGGTATTTT.

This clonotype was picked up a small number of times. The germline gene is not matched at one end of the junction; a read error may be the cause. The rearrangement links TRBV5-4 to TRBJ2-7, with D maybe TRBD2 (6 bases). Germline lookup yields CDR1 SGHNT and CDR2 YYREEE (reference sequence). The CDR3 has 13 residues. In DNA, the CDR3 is TGTGCCAACAGCTTGGACCTAGCGACCGAGCAGTACTTC. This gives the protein CANSLDLATEQYF.

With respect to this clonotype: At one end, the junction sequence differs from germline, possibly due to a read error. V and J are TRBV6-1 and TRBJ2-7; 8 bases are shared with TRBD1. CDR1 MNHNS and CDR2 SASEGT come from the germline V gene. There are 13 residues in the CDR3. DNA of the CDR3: TGCGCCAGCACCGAAACCGCAGACAGGGGTTGGTACTTC. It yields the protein CASTETADRGWYF.

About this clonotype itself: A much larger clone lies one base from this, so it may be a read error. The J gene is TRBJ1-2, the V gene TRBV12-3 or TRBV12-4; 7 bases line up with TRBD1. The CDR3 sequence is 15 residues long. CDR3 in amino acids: CASSWGPGGQGGYIF. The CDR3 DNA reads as TGTGCCAGCAGCTGGGGACCAGGGGGACAAGGAGGCTACATCTTC.

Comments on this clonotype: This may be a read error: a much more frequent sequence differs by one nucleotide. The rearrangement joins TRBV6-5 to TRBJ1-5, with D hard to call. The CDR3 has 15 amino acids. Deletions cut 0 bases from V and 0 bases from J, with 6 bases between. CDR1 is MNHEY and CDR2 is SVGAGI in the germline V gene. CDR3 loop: CASSYSDDSNQPQHF. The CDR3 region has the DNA TGTGCCAGCAGTTACTCAGACGATAGCAATCAGCCCCAGCATTTT.

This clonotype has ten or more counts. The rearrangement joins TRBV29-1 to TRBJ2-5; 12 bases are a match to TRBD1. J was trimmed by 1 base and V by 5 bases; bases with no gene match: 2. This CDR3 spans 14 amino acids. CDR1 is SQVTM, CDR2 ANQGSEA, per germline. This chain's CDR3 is CSVRDRGRQETQYF. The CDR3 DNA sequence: TGCAGCGTTCGGGACAGGGGGCGCCAAGAGACCCAGTACTTC.

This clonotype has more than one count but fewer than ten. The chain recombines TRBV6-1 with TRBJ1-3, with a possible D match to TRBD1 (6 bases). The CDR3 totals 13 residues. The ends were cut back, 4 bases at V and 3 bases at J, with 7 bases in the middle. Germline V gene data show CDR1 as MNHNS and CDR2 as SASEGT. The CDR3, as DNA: TGTGCCAGCAGTGCAGGGGTTGGAAACACCATATATTTT. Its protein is CASSAGVGNTIYF.

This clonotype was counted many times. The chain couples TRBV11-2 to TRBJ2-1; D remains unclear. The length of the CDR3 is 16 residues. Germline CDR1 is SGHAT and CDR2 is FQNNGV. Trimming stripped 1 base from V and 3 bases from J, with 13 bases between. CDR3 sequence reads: CASSLARRSLYNEQFF. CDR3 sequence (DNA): TGTGCCAGCAGCTTAGCCAGACGGAGCCTCTACAATGAGCAGTTCTTC.

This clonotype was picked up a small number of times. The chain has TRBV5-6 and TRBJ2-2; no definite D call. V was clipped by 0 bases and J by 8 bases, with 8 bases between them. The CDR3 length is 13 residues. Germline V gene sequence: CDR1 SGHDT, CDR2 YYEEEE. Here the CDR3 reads CASSLGPQGELFF. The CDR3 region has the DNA TGTGCCAGCAGCTTGGGACCACAGGGGGAGCTGTTTTTT.

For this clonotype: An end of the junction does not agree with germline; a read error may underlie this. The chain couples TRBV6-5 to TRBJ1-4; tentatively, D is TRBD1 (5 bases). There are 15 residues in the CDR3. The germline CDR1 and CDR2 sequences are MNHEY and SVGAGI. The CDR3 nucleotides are TGTACCAGCAGTTACCAGTGGGGGGAGACTGAAAAACTGTTTTTT. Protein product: CTSSYQWGETEKLFF.

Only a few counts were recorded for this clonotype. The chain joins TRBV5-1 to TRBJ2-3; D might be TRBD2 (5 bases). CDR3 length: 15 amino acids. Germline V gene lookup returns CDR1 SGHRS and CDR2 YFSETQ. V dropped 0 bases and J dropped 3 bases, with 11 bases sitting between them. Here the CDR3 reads CASSLVGASTDTQYF. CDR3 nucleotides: TGCGCCAGCAGCTTGGTGGGAGCTTCTACAGATACGCAGTATTTT.

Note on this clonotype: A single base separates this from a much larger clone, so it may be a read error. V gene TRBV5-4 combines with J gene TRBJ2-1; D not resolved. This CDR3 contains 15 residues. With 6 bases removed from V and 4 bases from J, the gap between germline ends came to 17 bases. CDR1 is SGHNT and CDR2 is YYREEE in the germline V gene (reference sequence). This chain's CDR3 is CASNPATLPYNEQFF. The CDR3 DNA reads TGTGCCAGCAACCCCGCGACCCTTCCTTACAATGAGCAGTTCTTC.

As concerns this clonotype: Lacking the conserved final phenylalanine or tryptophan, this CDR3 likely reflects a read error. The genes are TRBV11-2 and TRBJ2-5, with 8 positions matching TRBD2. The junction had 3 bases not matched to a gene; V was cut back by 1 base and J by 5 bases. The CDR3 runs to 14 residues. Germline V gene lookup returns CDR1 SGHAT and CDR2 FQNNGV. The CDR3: CASSLAGGHETQYY. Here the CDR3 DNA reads TGTGCCAGCAGCTTAGCGGGAGGGCATGAGACCCAGTACTAT.

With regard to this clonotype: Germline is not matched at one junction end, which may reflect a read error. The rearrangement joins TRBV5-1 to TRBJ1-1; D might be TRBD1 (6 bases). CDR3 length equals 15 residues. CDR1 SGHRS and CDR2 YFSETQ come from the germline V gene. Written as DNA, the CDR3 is TGCACCAGCAGACAGGACAACCCTTTGAACACTGAAGCTTTCTTT. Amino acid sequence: CTSRQDNPLNTEAFF.

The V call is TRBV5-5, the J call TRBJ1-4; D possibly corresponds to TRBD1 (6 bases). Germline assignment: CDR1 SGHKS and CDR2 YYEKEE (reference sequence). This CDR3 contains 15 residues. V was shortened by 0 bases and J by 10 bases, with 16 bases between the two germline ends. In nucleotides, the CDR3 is TGTGCCAGCAGCTTGGGGGCAGGGGTACGTGGAAAACTGTTTTTT. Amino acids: CASSLGAGVRGKLFF.

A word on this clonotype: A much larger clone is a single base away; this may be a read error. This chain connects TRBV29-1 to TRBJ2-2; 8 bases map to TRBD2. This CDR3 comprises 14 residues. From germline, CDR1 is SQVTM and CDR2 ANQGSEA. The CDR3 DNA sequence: TGCAGCCTTGAGGTTAGCGGGGACACCGGGGAGCTGTTTTTT. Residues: CSLEVSGDTGELFF.

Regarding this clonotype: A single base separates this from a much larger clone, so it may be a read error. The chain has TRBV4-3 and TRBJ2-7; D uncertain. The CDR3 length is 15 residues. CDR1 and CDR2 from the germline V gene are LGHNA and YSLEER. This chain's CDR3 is CASIQEWRSSYEQYF. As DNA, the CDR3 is TGCGCCAGCATCCAAGAATGGCGGAGCTCCTACGAGCAGTACTTC.

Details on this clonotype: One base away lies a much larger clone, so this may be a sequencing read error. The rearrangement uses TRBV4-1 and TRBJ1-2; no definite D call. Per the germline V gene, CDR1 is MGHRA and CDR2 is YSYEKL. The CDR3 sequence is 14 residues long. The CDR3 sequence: CASCQTEANYGYTF. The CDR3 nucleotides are TGCGCCAGCTGCCAAACGGAAGCTAACTATGGCTACACCTTC.

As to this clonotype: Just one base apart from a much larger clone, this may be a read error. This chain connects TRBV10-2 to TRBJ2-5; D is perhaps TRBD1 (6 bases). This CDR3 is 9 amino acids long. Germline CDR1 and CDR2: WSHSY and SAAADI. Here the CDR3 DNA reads TGCACCAGCAGGGGCCTCAAGTACTTC. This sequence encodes CTSRGLKYF.

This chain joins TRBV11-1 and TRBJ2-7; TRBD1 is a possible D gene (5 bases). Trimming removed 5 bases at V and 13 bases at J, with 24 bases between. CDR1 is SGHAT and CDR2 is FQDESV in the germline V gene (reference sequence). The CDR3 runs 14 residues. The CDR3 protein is CASSTRASSYEVYF. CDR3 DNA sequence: TGTGCCAGCAGCACCAGGGCCTCCTCCTACGAGGTCTACTTC.

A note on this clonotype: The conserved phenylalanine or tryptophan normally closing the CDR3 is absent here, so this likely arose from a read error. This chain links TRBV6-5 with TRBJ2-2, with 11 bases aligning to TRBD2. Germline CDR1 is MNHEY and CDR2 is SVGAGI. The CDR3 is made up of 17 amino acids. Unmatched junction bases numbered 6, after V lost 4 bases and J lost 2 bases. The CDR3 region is CASSWTSGSPNTGELFL. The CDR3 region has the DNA TGTGCCAGCAGTTGGACTAGCGGGTCCCCTAACACCGGGGAGCTGTTTCTT.